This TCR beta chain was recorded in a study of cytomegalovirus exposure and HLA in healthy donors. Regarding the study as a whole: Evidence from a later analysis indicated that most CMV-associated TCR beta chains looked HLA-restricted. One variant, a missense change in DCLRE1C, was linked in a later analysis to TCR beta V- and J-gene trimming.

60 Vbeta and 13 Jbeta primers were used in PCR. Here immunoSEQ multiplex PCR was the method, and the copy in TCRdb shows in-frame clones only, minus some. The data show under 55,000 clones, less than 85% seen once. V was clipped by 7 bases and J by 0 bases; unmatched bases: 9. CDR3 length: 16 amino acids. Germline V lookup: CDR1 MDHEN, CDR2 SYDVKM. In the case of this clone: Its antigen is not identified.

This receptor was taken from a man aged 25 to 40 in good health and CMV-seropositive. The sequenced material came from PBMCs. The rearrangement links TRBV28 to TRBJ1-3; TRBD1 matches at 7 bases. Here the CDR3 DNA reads TGTGCCAGCACCTCAGGGGGATTGCTCTCTGGAAACACCATATATTTT. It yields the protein CASTSGGLLSGNTIYF.